This T cell receptor beta chain comes out of a study of OX40 agonist ivuxolimab in advanced cancers. As for the study in general: Ivuxolimab, an agonistic anti-OX40 (CD134) antibody, was given to patients. Patients were treated with intravenous ivuxolimab, dosed at 0.01 to 10 mg/kg and infused every 2 weeks. Averaging about 60 years in age, with a range of about 20 to 90, the cohort was 82.7% male. One hepatocellular carcinoma and a couple of cutaneous melanoma patients partially responded.

TCRdb's table, derived via immunoSEQ multiplex PCR, lists solely in-frame clones and lacks some. The sample yields several thousand clones, 88% seen once. Germline CDR1 SGDLS, CDR2 YYNGEE. V dropped 7 bases and J dropped 4 bases, with 3 bases sitting between them. The CDR3 sequence is 10 residues long. This sequence was found in an adult with an advanced solid tumor such as melanoma, head and neck, liver or kidney cancer. V gene TRBV9 combines with J gene TRBJ1-3; D uncertain. The sequenced sample was CD4+ or CD8+ T cells sorted from blood, obtained in a trial of the OX40 agonist ivuxolimab. The CDR3 bases are TGTGCCAGCGGCGGAAACACCATATATTTT. This gives the protein CASGGNTIYF.